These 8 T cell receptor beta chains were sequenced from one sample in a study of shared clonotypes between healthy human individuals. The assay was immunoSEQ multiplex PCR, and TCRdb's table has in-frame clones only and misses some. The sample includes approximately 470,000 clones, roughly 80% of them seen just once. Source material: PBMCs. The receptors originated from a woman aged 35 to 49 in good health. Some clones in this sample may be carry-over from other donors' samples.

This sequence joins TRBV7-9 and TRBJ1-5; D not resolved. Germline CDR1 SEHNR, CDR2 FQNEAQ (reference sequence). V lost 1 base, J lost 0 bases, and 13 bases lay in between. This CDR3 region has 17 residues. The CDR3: CASSLVSTADSNQPQHF. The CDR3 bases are TGTGCCAGCAGCTTAGTAAGCACAGCTGATAGCAATCAGCCCCAGCATTTT.

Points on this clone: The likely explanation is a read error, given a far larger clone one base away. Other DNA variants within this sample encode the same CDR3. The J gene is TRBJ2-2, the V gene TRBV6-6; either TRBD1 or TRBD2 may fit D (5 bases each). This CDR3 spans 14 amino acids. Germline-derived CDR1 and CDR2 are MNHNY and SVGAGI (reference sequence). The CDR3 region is CASRSGTDTGELFF. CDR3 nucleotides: TGTGCCAGCAGGTCAGGGACGGACACTGGGGAGCTGTTTTTT.

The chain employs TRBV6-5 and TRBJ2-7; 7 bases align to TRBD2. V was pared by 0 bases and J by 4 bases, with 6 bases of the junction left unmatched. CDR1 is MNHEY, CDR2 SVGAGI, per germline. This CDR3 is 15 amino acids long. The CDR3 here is CASSYSAGVGYEQYF. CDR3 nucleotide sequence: TGTGCCAGCAGTTACTCGGCGGGAGTCGGTTACGAGCAGTACTTC.

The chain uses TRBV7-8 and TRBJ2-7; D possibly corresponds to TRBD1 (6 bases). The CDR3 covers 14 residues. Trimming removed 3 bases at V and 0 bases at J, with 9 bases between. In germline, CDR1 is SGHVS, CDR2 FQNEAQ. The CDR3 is CASSFGRGSYEQYF. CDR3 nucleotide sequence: TGTGCCAGCAGCTTCGGCAGGGGCTCCTACGAGCAGTACTTC.

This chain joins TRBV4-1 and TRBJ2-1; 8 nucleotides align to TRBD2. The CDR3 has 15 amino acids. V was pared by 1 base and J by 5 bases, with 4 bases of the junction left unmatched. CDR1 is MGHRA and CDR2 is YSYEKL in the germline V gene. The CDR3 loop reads CASSQGPGGNNEQFF. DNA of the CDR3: TGCGCCAGCAGCCAAGGCCCGGGAGGGAACAATGAGCAGTTCTTC.

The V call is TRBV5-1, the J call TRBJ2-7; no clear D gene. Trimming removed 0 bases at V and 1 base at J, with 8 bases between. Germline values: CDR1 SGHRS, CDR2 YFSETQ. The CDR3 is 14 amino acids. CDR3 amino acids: CASSLAGQSYEQYF. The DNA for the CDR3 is TGCGCCAGCAGCTTGGCGGGCCAATCCTACGAGCAGTACTTC. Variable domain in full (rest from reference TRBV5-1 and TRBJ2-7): KAGVTQTPRYLIKTRGQQVTLSCSPISGHRSVSWYQQTPGQGLQFLFEYFSETQRNKGNFPGRFSGRQFSNSRSEMNVSTLELGDSALYLCASSLAGQSYEQYFGPGTRLTVT.

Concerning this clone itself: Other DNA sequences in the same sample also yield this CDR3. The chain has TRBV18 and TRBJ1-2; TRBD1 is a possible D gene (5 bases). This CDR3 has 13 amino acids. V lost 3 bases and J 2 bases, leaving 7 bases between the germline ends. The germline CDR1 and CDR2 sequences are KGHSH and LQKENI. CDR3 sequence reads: CASSPGQNYGYTF. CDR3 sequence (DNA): TGTGCCAGCTCACCGGGGCAGAACTATGGCTACACCTTC.

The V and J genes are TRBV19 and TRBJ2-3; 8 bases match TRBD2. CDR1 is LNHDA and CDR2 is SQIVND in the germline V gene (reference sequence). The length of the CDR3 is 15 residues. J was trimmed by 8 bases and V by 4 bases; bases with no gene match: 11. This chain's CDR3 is CASSTLAGPSGTQYF. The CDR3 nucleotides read TGTGCCAGTAGTACCTTAGCGGGGCCCTCTGGTACGCAGTATTTT.